This T cell receptor (beta chain) was obtained from a study of Ad26.COV2.S vaccination and SARS-CoV-2 variants. Study context: The donor belonged to the COV1001 Ad26.COV2.S trial arm. Each vaccinee took Ad26.COV2.S intramuscularly, once or twice 56 days apart. Study conclusions and caveats: Placebo and vaccine recipients had non-spike TCR breadth that was similar.

V gave up 5 bases and J gave up 4 bases, with 14 bases separating them. The CDR3 spans 14 residues. The germline CDR1 and CDR2 sequences are SGHNT and YENEEA. This clone was seen only a few times. Its target is not known. The treatment: over 15 received Ad26.COV2.S at low or high dose, single or two shots; about 5 received placebo; per-sample allocation not given. Samples analyzed were those drawn on day 63 after the first vaccine or placebo injection. Sequencing used immunoSEQ multiplex PCR; TCRdb keeps in-frame clones, though not all of them. The data show roughly 400,000 clones, 75% to 90% seen once.

Sequenced here: peripheral blood, sampled in a trial of Ad26.COV2.S vaccine versus placebo. The chain combines TRBV11-3 with TRBJ1-1; D might be TRBD1 (6 bases). The TCR comes from a person between 18 and 65 years old who received the Ad26.COV2.S COVID-19 vaccine or a placebo. For the CDR3, the DNA is TGTGCCAGCAGCCCAGGGGTTGTGGGCACTGAAGCTTTCTTT. It translates to CASSPGVVGTEAFF.